The 17 T cell receptor beta chains reported below all come from one sample, sequenced in a study of blood T cell repertoires in COVID-19. Some clones are missing from TCRdb's copy, which holds only in-frame ones; the method was immunoSEQ multiplex PCR. The sample records approximately 170,000 clones, about 86% being singletons. Sequencing input: peripheral blood. The receptors were sampled from a human donor with acute or convalescent COVID-19. The donor label of this sample is uncertain.

J is TRBJ1-6 and V is TRBV11-2; 8 bases are shared with TRBD1. V was pared by 6 bases and J by 14 bases, with 9 bases of the junction left unmatched. Germline CDR1 is SGHAT and CDR2 is FQNNGV. CDR3 length: 13 residues. CDR3: CASRSDGTGSLHF. CDR3 DNA: TGTGCCAGCAGGTCTGACGGGACAGGTTCCCTCCACTTT.

The chain links TRBV7-3 to TRBJ2-1, with TRBD1 matching over 10 bases. The V segment lost 5 bases and the J segment 3 bases; nucleotides outside the gene matches: 10. Germline V lookup: CDR1 SGHTA, CDR2 FQGTGA. This CDR3 spans 17 amino acids. CDR3: CASSPQPGTGDYNEQFF. DNA of the CDR3: TGTGCCAGCAGCCCTCAGCCGGGGACAGGGGACTACAATGAGCAGTTCTTC.

The chain uses TRBV3-1 (or the pseudogene TRBV3-2) and TRBJ2-7, with D perhaps matching TRBD1 (6 bases). Germline CDR1 and CDR2: LGHDT and YNNKEL (reference sequence). The germline V and J ends were trimmed by 4 bases and 4 bases, with 17 bases remaining between them. This CDR3 is 15 amino acids long. This chain's CDR3 is CASSPSWAGEYEQYF. CDR3 coding DNA: TGTGCCAGCAGCCCCTCATGGGCAGGGGAATACGAGCAGTACTTC.

This clone was seen a single time. This chain uses TRBV5-1 with TRBJ2-3; 8 bases align to TRBD1. The germline gives CDR1 SGHRS, CDR2 YFSETQ. V lost 0 bases to trimming and J lost 5 bases; unmatched junction nucleotides: 2. This CDR3 has 14 amino acids. CDR3 coding DNA: TGCGCCAGCAGCTTGGAGACAGGGGTAGATACGCAGTATTTT. It yields the protein CASSLETGVDTQYF. Complete variable domain (other parts from reference TRBV5-1 and TRBJ2-3): KAGVTQTPRYLIKTRGQQVTLSCSPISGHRSVSWYQQTPGQGLQFLFEYFSETQRNKGNFPGRFSGRQFSNSRSEMNVSTLELGDSALYLCASSLETGVDTQYFGPGTRLTVL.

CDR3 in amino acids: CASSPIVQGNYGYTF. The CDR3 region has the DNA TGTGCCAGCAGCCCCATTGTACAGGGGAACTATGGCTACACCTTC. The rearrangement links TRBV5-4 to TRBJ1-2; 7 bases are a match to TRBD1. The CDR3 is 15 amino acids. V gave up 4 bases and J gave up 2 bases; unmatched junction bases: 8. The germline V gene encodes CDR1 SGHNT and CDR2 YYREEE (reference sequence).

The chain uses TRBV5-1 and TRBJ2-1; 12 bases are a match to TRBD2. Germline V gene sequence: CDR1 SGHRS, CDR2 YFSETQ. CDR3 length equals 16 residues. J lost 9 bases, V lost 0 bases, and 7 bases had no gene match. The CDR3 here is CASSLAASGGAIEQFF. CDR3 bases: TGCGCCAGCAGCTTGGCCGCTAGCGGGGGGGCGATTGAGCAGTTCTTC.

The chain uses TRBV29-1 and TRBJ1-1; 7 bases are shared with TRBD1. The germline gives CDR1 SQVTM, CDR2 ANQGSEA. There are 12 residues in the CDR3. Germline trimming cut 6 bases from V and 11 bases from J; bases unmatched to any gene: 12. The chain's CDR3 is CSVTGDRPYAFF. In DNA, the CDR3 is TGCAGCGTGACGGGGGACAGACCGTATGCTTTCTTT.

This clone came up a few times. The V gene is TRBV19, the J gene TRBJ2-7; maybe TRBD1 (5 bases). V was cut by 6 bases and J by 0 bases, with 12 bases left in between. The CDR3 extends over 14 amino acids. Germline V gene lookup returns CDR1 LNHDA and CDR2 SQIVND (reference sequence). In DNA, the CDR3 is TGTGCCAGTAGATCTACCCAGGGCTCCTACGAGCAGTACTTC. Its translation: CASRSTQGSYEQYF.

This rearrangement joins TRBV6-5 to TRBJ2-7; D not resolved. Germline V lookup: CDR1 MNHEY, CDR2 SVGAGI. This CDR3 is 15 amino acids long. The V end was cut by 7 bases, the J end by 0 bases, with 16 bases between. The CDR3 is CASIPLGSSSYEQYF. CDR3 DNA: TGTGCCAGCATCCCGCTAGGATCTAGCTCCTACGAGCAGTACTTC.

The V call is TRBV11-3, the J call TRBJ2-1, with 9 nucleotides matching TRBD2. J was trimmed by 8 bases and V by 1 base; bases with no gene match: 9. The CDR3 has 16 residues. Germline V lookup: CDR1 SGHNT, CDR2 YENEEA. The CDR3 reads CASSLAVAGGPDEQFF. CDR3 bases: TGTGCCAGCAGCTTAGCGGTTGCGGGAGGGCCCGATGAGCAGTTCTTC.

This sequence joins TRBV19 and TRBJ2-2, with 8 nucleotides matching TRBD1. The germline CDR1 and CDR2 sequences are LNHDA and SQIVND (reference sequence). The ends lost 10 bases at V and 4 bases at J; junction bases unmatched: 11. CDR3 length: 15 residues. CDR3 DNA: TGTGCCACCCAATCTACAGGGGGAGTCACCGGGGAGCTGTTTTTT. Translation gives CATQSTGGVTGELFF.

In this sample, this clone turned up once. V gene TRBV7-7 combines with J gene TRBJ2-2, with D possibly matching TRBD2 (6 bases). CDR3 length: 15 amino acids. Looked up from germline, CDR1 is SSHAT and CDR2 is FNYEAQ (reference sequence). V lost 5 bases, J lost 5 bases, and 15 bases lay in between. CDR3 in DNA: TGTGCCAGCAGCGGTAGCGGAGGGGCGACCGGGGAGCTGTTTTTT. Translating it yields CASSGSGGATGELFF. Complete variable domain (other parts from reference TRBV7-7 and TRBJ2-2): GAGVSQSPRYKVTKRGQDVTLRCDPISSHATLYWYQQALGQGPEFLTYFNYEAQPDKSGLPSDRFSAERPEGSISTLTIQRTEQRDSAMYRCASSGSGGATGELFFGEGSRLTVL.

The chain carries TRBV5-4 and TRBJ2-2, with D maybe TRBD1 (5 bases). This CDR3 contains 14 residues. Trimming removed 4 bases from V and 4 bases from J, with 11 bases in between. CDR1 and CDR2 (germline): SGHNT, YYREEE (reference sequence). The CDR3 region has the DNA TGTGCCAGCAGCCCCAGGGCAGGCACCGGGGAGCTGTTTTTT. It is translated as CASSPRAGTGELFF.

The chain employs TRBV20-1 and TRBJ1-4; D is undetermined. V lost 4 bases, J lost 4 bases, and 4 bases lay in between. The CDR3 runs 11 residues. The germline V gene encodes CDR1 DFQATT and CDR2 SNEGSKA (reference sequence). CDR3 bases: TGCAGTGCTACCCTTAATGAAAAACTGTTTTTT. It is translated as CSATLNEKLFF.

The chain has TRBV7-2 and TRBJ1-5; D is perhaps TRBD1 (5 bases). Trimming stripped 2 bases from V and 3 bases from J, with 8 bases between. The CDR3 totals 14 residues. Germline V gene sequence: CDR1 SGHTA, CDR2 FQGNSA. The CDR3 here is CASSLQGYNQPQHF. The CDR3 DNA sequence: TGTGCCAGCAGCTTACAGGGTTACAATCAGCCCCAGCATTTT.

The J gene is TRBJ1-3, the V gene TRBV6-6, with TRBD1 identical over 7 bases. Germline V lookup: CDR1 MNHNY, CDR2 SVGAGI (reference sequence). The CDR3 is 17 amino acids. V shed 5 bases, J shed 4 bases, and the junction held 14 bases outside the gene matches. This CDR3 reads CASSPLNRGGSGNTIYF. Written as DNA, the CDR3 is TGTGCCAGCAGTCCCTTGAATAGAGGGGGCTCGGGAAACACCATATATTTT.

There are a few counts of this clone. The rearrangement joins TRBV6-6 to TRBJ1-1; no definite D call. Germline V gives CDR1 MNHNY, CDR2 SVGAGI (reference sequence). Trimming took 6 bases from V and 2 from J, leaving 4 bases between them. This CDR3 has 11 residues. CDR3 in amino acids: CASRLNTEAFF. CDR3 nucleotide sequence: TGTGCCAGCAGATTAAACACTGAAGCTTTCTTT.